This is a list of T cell receptor beta chains from one sample in a study of CD8 T cells in ankylosing spondylitis. Each CDR3 protein is one row after TCRdb ran MiXCR on the 5' RACE reads. The repertoire holds approximately 100,000 distinct CDR3 sequences, with roughly 8.3% as singletons. The sample was blood, either unsorted or a sorted T cell fraction (not recorded which). Receptors were obtained from a male donor with ankylosing spondylitis or in good health (not recorded which). CDR3s include the opening cysteine and the closing phenylalanine or tryptophan. The order of the fields is D gene, clone size, J gene, V gene, CDR3 protein, CDR3 DNA. The D gene is left open where the match is weak. Size is omitted from some rows. Given values are once, few, many or a class for expanded clones.

>-|many|TRBJ1-1|TRBV7-2
CASSLVGAMNTEAFF
TGTGCCAGCAGCTTAGTCGGGGCTATGAACACTGAAGCTTTCTTT
>TRBD1|many|TRBJ1-4|TRBV7-2
CASSPTGGRNEKLFF
TGTGCCAGCAGCCCTACAGGGGGAAGGAATGAAAAACTGTTTTTT
>-|many|TRBJ1-5|TRBV20-1
CSARETINQPQHF
TGCAGTGCTAGAGAAACCATTAATCAGCCCCAGCATTTT
>TRBD1|many|TRBJ2-3|TRBV6-5
CASSYSGTVYTDTQYF
TGTGCCAGCAGTTACTCCGGGACAGTTTACACAGATACGCAGTATTTT
>TRBD1|many|TRBJ2-7|TRBV7-9
CASSPRTGESYEQYF
TGTGCCAGCAGCCCAAGGACAGGGGAATCCTACGAGCAGTACTTC
>-|many|TRBJ2-7|TRBV29-1
CSGLTDSSYEQYF
TGCAGCGGTTTAACGGACAGTTCCTACGAGCAGTACTTC
>TRBD1|many|TRBJ2-7|TRBV20-1
CSTGTGLTYEQYF
TGCAGCACTGGGACAGGGTTAACCTACGAGCAGTACTTC
>TRBD1|many|TRBJ1-1|TRBV6-1
CASRGRGRTEAFF
TGTGCCAGCAGGGGAAGGGGGCGAACTGAAGCTTTCTTT
>-|many|TRBJ2-7|TRBV5-1
CASSLPGPEQYF
TGCGCCAGCAGCTTGCCCGGGCCCGAGCAGTACTTC
>-|many|TRBJ2-3|TRBV12-3/TRBV12-4
CASILIPDTDTQYF
TGTGCCAGCATACTGATACCCGACACAGATACGCAGTATTTT
>TRBD2|many|TRBJ2-3|TRBV7-3
CASSLKPRLAGFKSDTQYF
TGTGCCAGCAGCTTAAAACCCAGACTAGCGGGGTTTAAGTCAGATACGCAGTATTTT
>-|many|TRBJ2-1|TRBV7-8
CASSLAGGIVNNEQFF
TGTGCCAGCAGCTTAGCAGGCGGGATTGTTAACAATGAGCAGTTCTTC
>-|few|TRBJ2-2|TRBV20-1
CSAPSPLETGELFF
TGCAGTGCTCCGTCCCCCCTGGAGACCGGGGAGCTGTTTTTT
>TRBD2|many|TRBJ2-3|TRBV4-3
CASSQDLTGLDANTQYF
TGCGCCAGCAGCCAAGATCTTACGGGACTAGATGCAAATACGCAGTATTTT
>TRBD1|many|TRBJ1-4|TRBV7-2
CASSRTGVPNEKLFF
TGTGCCAGCAGCCGGACAGGGGTTCCTAATGAAAAACTGTTTTTT
>TRBD2|-|TRBJ2-1|TRBV7-3
CASSLSGGTSGYNEQFF
TGTGCCAGCAGCTTAAGTGGCGGGACTAGCGGGTACAATGAGCAGTTCTTC